This is a list of T cell receptor beta chains from one sample in a study of cytomegalovirus exposure and HLA in healthy donors. This table comes from immunoSEQ multiplex PCR, and its TCRdb copy is limited to in-frame clones, with some not included. The table lists about 150,000 clones, just under 80% of them singletons. Sequencing input: PBMCs. Every receptor here comes from a male donor in good health and CMV-seronegative. CDR3s include the opening cysteine and the closing phenylalanine or tryptophan. The D gene is left open where the match is weak.

v_call: TRBV30; d_call: TRBD1; j_call: TRBJ1-6; cdr3_nt: TGTGCCTGGACCATGGACAGGGGAAATTCACCCCTCCACTTT; cdr3_aa: CAWTMDRGNSPLHF
v_call: TRBV7-2; d_call: .; j_call: TRBJ2-1; cdr3_nt: TGTGCCAGCAGCTTATACCCGCGCTCCGACAATGAGCAGTTCTTC; cdr3_aa: CASSLYPRSDNEQFF
v_call: TRBV7-9; d_call: TRBD1; j_call: TRBJ2-3; cdr3_nt: TGTGCCAGCAGCTTAGCGGCCAGGGGGACAGATACGCAGTATTTT; cdr3_aa: CASSLAARGTDTQYF
v_call: TRBV6-6; d_call: .; j_call: TRBJ2-7; cdr3_nt: TGTGCCAGCAACGGCGGAATCTACGAGCAGTACTTC; cdr3_aa: CASNGGIYEQYF
v_call: TRBV6-5; d_call: .; j_call: TRBJ1-1; cdr3_nt: TGTGCCAGCAGTTACGGGCAGACTGAAGCTTTCTTT; cdr3_aa: CASSYGQTEAFF
v_call: TRBV7-9; d_call: TRBD2; j_call: TRBJ2-3; cdr3_nt: TGTGCCAGCAGCTCCCATGGTTGCGGGGGGCCGCGTGATACGCAGTATTTT; cdr3_aa: CASSSHGCGGPRDTQYF
v_call: TRBV6-1; d_call: .; j_call: TRBJ1-2; cdr3_nt: TGTGCCAGCCTTGGACAGACTAACTATGGCTACACCTTC; cdr3_aa: CASLGQTNYGYTF
v_call: TRBV4-3; d_call: TRBD1; j_call: TRBJ1-5; cdr3_nt: TGCGCCAGCAGCCACGACAGGGGGGGGAATCAGCCCCAGCATTTT; cdr3_aa: CASSHDRGGNQPQHF
v_call: TRBV30; d_call: TRBD1; j_call: TRBJ2-7; cdr3_nt: TGTGCCTGGGGCTTCCAAACAGGGGGCATCTACGAGCAGTACTTC; cdr3_aa: CAWGFQTGGIYEQYF
v_call: TRBV9; d_call: TRBD1; j_call: TRBJ2-2; cdr3_nt: TGTGCCAGCAGCAGACAGGGTACCGGGGAGCTGTTTTTT; cdr3_aa: CASSRQGTGELFF
v_call: TRBV18; d_call: .; j_call: TRBJ1-2; cdr3_nt: TGTGCCAGCTCACCGCGGGGGCCTGCCTATGGCTACACCTTC; cdr3_aa: CASSPRGPAYGYTF